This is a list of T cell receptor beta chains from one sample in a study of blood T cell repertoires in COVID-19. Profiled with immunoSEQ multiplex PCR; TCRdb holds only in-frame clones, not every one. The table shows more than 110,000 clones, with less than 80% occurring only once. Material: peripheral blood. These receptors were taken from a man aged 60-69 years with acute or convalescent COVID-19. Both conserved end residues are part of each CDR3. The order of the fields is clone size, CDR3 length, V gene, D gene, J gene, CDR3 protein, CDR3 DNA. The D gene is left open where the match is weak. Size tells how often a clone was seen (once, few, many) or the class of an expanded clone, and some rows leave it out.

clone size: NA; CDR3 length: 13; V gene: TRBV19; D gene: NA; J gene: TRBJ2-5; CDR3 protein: CASSMPSQETQYF; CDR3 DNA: TGTGCCAGTAGTATGCCCAGCCAAGAGACCCAGTACTTC
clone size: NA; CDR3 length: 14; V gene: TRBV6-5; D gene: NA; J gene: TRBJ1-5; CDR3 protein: CASRAKGGNQPQHF; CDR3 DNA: TGTGCCAGCAGGGCCAAAGGGGGCAATCAGCCCCAGCATTTT
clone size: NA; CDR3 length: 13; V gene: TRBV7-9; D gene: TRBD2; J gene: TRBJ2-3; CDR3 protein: CASSLGLAGEKYF; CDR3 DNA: TGTGCCAGCAGCTTAGGACTAGCGGGAGAAAAGTATTTT
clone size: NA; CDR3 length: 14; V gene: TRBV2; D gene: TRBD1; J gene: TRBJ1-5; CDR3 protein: CASSPDRGNQPQHF; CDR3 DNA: TGTGCCAGCAGCCCTGACAGGGGAAATCAGCCCCAGCATTTT
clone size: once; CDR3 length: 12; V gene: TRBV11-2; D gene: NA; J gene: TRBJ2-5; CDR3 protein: CASSLNGETQYF; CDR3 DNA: TGTGCCAGCAGCTTAAACGGGGAGACCCAGTACTTC
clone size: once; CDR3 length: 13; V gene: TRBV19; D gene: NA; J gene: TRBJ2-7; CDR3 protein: CASSDTLSYEQYF; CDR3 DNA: TGTGCCAGTAGCGACACCCTCTCCTACGAGCAGTACTTC
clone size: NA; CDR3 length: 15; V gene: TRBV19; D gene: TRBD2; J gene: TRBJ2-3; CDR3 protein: CASSISGAGADTQYF; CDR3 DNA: TGTGCCAGTAGTATCTCGGGAGCGGGAGCAGATACGCAGTATTTT
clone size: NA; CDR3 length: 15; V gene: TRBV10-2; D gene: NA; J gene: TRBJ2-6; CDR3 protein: CASSDWGHGANVLTF; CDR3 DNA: TGCGCCAGCAGTGATTGGGGGCATGGGGCCAACGTCCTGACTTTC
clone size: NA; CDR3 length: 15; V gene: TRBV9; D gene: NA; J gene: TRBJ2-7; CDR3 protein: CASSVGGINSYEQYF; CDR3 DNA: TGTGCCAGCAGCGTAGGCGGGATAAACTCCTACGAGCAGTACTTC
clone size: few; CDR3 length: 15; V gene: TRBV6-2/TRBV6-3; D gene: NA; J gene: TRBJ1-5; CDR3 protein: CASSSRGTASWAQHF; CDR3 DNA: TGTGCCAGCAGTTCCCGCGGGACGGCGTCTTGGGCCCAGCATTTT
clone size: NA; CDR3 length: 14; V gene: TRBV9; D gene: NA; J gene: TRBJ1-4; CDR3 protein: CASSVEGRNEKLFF; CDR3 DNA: TGTGCCAGCAGCGTAGAAGGCAGGAATGAAAAACTGTTTTTT
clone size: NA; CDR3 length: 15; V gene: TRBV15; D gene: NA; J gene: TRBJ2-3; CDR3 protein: CATSSQGVVTDTQYF; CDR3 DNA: TGTGCCACCAGCAGCCAGGGCGTGGTCACAGATACGCAGTATTTT
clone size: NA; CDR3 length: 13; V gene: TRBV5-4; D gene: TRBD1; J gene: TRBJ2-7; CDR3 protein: CASSRRQGDEQYF; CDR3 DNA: TGTGCCAGCAGCAGACGACAGGGTGACGAGCAGTACTTC
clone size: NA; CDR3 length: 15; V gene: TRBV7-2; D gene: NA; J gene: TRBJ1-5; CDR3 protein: CASSLLQGYNQPQHF; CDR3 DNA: TGTGCCAGCAGCCTCTTACAGGGATACAATCAGCCCCAGCATTTT
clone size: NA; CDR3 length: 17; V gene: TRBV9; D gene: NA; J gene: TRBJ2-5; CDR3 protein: CASSPMGAGAGGETQYF; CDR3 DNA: TGTGCCAGCAGCCCCATGGGGGCGGGAGCGGGTGGCGAGACCCAGTACTTC
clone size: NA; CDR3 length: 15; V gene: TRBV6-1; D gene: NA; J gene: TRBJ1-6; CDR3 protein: CASSELVGGQSPLHF; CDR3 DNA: TGTGCCAGCAGTGAATTGGTAGGGGGTCAATCACCCCTCCACTTT
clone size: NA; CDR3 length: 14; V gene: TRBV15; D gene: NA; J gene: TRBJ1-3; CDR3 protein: CATSRGASGNTIYF; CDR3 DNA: TGTGCCACCAGCAGAGGGGCCTCTGGAAACACCATATATTTT
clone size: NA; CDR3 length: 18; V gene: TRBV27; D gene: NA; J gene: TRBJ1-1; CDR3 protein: CASSSGTGVGGRSTEAFF; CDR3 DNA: TGTGCCAGCAGTTCTGGTACCGGGGTCGGGGGAAGAAGTACTGAAGCTTTCTTT
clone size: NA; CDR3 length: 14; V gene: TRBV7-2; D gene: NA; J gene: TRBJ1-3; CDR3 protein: CASSPSATGNTIYF; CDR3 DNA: TGTGCCAGCAGCCCCTCTGCGACTGGAAACACCATATATTTT
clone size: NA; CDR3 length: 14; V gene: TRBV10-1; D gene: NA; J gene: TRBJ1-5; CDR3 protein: CASSDGAGEQPQHF; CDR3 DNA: TGCGCCAGCAGTGACGGGGCAGGGGAACAGCCCCAGCATTTT
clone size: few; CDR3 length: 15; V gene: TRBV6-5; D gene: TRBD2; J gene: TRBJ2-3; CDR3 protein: CASRPNPRGAATQYF; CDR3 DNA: TGTGCCAGCAGACCTAACCCGCGGGGGGCAGCCACGCAGTATTTT
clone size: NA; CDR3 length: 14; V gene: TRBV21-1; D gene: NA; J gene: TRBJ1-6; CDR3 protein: CASREAGGNSPLHF; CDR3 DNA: TGTGCCAGCCGTGAAGCGGGAGGTAATTCACCCCTCCACTTT
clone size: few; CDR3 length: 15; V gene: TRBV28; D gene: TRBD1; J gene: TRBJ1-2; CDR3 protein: CASGDRGAANYGYTF; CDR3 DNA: TGTGCCAGCGGAGACAGGGGGGCAGCTAACTATGGCTACACCTTC
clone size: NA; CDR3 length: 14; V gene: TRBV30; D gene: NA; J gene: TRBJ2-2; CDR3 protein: CAWSQGPNTGELFF; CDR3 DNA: TGTGCCTGGAGTCAGGGCCCGAACACCGGGGAGCTGTTTTTT
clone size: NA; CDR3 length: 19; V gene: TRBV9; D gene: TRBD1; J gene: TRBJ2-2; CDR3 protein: CASSVVATGVSGFPGELFF; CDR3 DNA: TGTGCCAGCAGCGTAGTTGCGACAGGGGTTTCGGGTTTTCCCGGGGAGCTGTTTTTT
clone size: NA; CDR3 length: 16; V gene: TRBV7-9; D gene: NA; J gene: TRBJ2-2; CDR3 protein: CASSQGLAENTGELFF; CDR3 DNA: TGTGCCAGCAGCCAGGGGCTAGCGGAAAACACCGGGGAGCTGTTTTTT
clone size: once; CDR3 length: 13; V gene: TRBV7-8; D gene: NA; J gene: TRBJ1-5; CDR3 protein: CASSLNSNQPQHF; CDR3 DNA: TGTGCCAGCAGCCTAAATAGCAATCAGCCCCAGCATTTT
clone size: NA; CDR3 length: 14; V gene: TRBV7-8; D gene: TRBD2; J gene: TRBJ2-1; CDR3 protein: CASSLTSGSREQFF; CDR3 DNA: TGTGCCAGCAGCTTGACTAGCGGGAGCAGGGAGCAGTTCTTC
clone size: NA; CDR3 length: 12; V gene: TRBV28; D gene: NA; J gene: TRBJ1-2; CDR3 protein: CAIDSTLYGYTF; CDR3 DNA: TGTGCCATCGACAGTACCCTCTATGGCTACACCTTC
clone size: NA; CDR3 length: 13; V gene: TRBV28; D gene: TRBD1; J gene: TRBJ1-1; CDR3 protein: CASVGQGATEAFF; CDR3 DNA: TGTGCCAGCGTAGGACAGGGGGCTACTGAAGCTTTCTTT
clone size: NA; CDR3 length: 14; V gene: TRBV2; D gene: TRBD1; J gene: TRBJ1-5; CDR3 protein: CASSGTGGNQPQHF; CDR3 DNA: TGTGCCAGCAGCGGGACAGGGGGCAATCAGCCCCAGCATTTT
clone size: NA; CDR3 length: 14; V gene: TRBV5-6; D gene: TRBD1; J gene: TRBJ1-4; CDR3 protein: CASSFGTGHEKLFF; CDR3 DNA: TGTGCCAGCAGCTTCGGGACAGGGCATGAAAAACTGTTTTTT
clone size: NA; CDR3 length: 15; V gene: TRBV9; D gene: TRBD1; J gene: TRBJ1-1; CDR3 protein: CASSFSTGMNTEAFF; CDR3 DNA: TGTGCCAGCAGCTTTTCGACAGGGATGAACACTGAAGCTTTCTTT
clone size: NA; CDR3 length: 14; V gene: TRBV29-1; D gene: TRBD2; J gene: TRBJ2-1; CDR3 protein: CSTLAAGVANEQFF; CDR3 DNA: TGCAGCACACTGGCAGCGGGAGTTGCCAATGAGCAGTTCTTC
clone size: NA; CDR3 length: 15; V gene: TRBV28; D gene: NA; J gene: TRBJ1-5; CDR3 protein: CASSLIGGSNQPQHF; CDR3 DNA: TGTGCCAGCAGTTTAATAGGGGGTAGCAATCAGCCCCAGCATTTT
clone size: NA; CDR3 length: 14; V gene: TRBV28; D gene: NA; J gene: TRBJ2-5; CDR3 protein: CASSFWAGSETQYF; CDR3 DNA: TGTGCCAGCAGTTTTTGGGCAGGGTCAGAGACCCAGTACTTC
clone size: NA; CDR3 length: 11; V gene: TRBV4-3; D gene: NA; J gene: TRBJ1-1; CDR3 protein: CASSRQGEAFF; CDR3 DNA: TGCGCCAGCAGCCGTCAGGGTGAAGCTTTCTTT
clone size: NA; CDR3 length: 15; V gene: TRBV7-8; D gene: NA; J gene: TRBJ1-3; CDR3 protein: CASSQQEISGNTIYF; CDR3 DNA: TGTGCCAGCAGCCAACAGGAGATCTCTGGAAACACCATATATTTT
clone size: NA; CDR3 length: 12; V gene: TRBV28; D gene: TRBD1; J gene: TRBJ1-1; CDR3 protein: CASWTGVKGAFF; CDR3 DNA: TGTGCCAGCTGGACAGGCGTAAAGGGGGCTTTCTTT
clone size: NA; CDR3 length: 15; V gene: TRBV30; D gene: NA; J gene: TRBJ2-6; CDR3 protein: CAWGLTGGGANVLTF; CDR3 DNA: TGTGCCTGGGGCCTTACCGGAGGTGGGGCCAACGTCCTGACTTTC
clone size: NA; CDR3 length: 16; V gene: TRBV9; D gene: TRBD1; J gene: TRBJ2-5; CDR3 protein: CASSLSGQRDQETQYF; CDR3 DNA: TGTGCCAGCAGTTTATCGGGACAGAGAGACCAAGAGACCCAGTACTTC
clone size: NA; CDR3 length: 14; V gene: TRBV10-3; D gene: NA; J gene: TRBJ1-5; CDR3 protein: CAISDEFSNQPQHF; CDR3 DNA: TGTGCCATCAGTGATGAGTTTAGCAATCAGCCCCAGCATTTT
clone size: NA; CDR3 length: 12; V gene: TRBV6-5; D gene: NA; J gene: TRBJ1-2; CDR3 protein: CASSYGRDGYTF; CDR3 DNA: TGTGCCAGCAGTTACGGGAGAGATGGCTACACCTTC
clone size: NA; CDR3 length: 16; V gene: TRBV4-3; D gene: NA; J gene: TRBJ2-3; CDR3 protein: CASSQALQGGTDTQYF; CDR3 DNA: TGCGCCAGCAGCCAAGCCCTGCAGGGTGGGACAGATACGCAGTATTTT
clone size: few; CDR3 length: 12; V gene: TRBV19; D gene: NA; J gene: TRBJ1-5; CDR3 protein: CATGQFNQPQHF; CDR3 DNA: TGTGCCACTGGACAGTTCAATCAGCCCCAGCATTTT
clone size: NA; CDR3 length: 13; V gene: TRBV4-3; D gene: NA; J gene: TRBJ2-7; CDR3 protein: CASSQVVSYEQYF; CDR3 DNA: TGCGCCAGCAGCCAAGTAGTCTCCTACGAGCAGTACTTC
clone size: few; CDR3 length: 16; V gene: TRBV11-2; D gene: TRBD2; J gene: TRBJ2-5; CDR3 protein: CASSLGTSGRGETQYF; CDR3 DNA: TGTGCCAGCAGCTTAGGGACTAGCGGGAGGGGAGAGACCCAGTACTTC
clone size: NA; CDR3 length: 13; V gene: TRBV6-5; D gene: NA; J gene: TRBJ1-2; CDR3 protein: CASRDTLNYGYTF; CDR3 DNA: TGTGCCAGCAGAGACACCCTCAACTATGGCTACACCTTC
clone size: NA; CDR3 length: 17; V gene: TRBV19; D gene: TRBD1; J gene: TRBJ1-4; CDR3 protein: CASSPGTGVVWSEKLFF; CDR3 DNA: TGTGCCAGTAGTCCCGGGACAGGGGTCGTGTGGTCTGAAAAACTGTTTTTT
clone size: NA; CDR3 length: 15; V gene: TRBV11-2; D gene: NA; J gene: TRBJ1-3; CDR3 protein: CASSPGTITLNTIYF; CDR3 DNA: TGTGCCAGCAGCCCAGGGACAATAACCCTGAACACCATATATTTT
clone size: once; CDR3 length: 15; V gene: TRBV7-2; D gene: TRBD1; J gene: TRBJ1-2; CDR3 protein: CASSLEPGGNYGYTF; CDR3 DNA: TGTGCCAGCAGCTTAGAGCCAGGGGGGAACTATGGCTACACCTTC
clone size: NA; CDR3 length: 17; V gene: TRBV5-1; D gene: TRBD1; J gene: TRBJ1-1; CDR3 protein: CASSLAPPGQGKTEAFF; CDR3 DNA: TGCGCCAGCAGCTTGGCCCCCCCCGGACAGGGGAAGACTGAAGCTTTCTTT
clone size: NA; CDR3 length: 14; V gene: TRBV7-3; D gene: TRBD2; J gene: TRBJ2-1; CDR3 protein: CASSSSGRRNEQFF; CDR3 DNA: TGTGCCAGCAGTTCTAGCGGGAGGAGGAATGAGCAGTTCTTC
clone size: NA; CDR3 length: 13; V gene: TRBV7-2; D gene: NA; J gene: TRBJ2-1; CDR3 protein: CASSGAVYNEQFF; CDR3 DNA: TGTGCCAGCAGCGGAGCGGTATACAATGAGCAGTTCTTC
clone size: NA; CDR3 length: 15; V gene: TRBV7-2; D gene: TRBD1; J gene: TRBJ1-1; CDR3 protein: CASSYDRGLLSEAFF; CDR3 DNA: TGTGCCAGCAGTTATGACAGGGGTTTACTATCTGAAGCTTTCTTT
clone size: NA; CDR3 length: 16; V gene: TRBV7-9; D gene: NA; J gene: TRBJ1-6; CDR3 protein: CASSNPPGQNNSPLHF; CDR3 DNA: TGTGCCAGCAGCAACCCGCCGGGACAAAATAATTCACCCCTCCACTTT
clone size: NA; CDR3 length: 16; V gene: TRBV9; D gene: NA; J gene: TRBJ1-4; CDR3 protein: CASSVDMGGTNEKLFF; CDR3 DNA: TGTGCCAGCAGCGTAGACATGGGGGGAACTAATGAAAAACTGTTTTTT
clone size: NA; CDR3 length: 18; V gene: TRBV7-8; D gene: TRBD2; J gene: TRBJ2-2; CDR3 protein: CASSSGRLAGGLGGELFF; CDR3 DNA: TGTGCCAGCAGCTCCGGCCGACTAGCGGGAGGGCTGGGCGGGGAGCTGTTTTTT
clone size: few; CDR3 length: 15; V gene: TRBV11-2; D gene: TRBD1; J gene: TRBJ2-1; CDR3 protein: CASSPEQGIIGEQFF; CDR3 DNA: TGTGCCAGCAGCCCAGAACAGGGGATAATCGGGGAGCAGTTCTTC